These 18 T cell receptor beta chains came from one sample sequenced in a study of T-cell reconstitution after alpha-beta-depleted transplantation in children. Preparation of the TCRbeta library used unique molecular identifiers. TCRdb re-called the PCR reads with MiXCR, one entry per CDR3 protein. This sample carries some 440,000 distinct CDR3 sequences, 15% to 20% of them seen once, and the ten largest clones take around 30%. The material sequenced was PBMCs, mostly from graft donor cells, taken 360 days after TCRalphabeta/CD19-depleted stem cell transplant. The receptors come from a boy younger than two who had a stem cell transplant for Wiskott-Aldrich syndrome, so the T cells may come from the graft donor.

V usage is TRBV18 and J usage is TRBJ1-1; D gene unclear. The germline V and J ends were trimmed by 2 bases and 1 base, with 11 bases remaining between them. The CDR3 length is 15 residues. Germline CDR1 KGHSH, CDR2 LQKENI. CDR3: CASSPKDTRNTEAFF. DNA of the CDR3: TGTGCCAGCTCACCAAAAGACACTCGGAACACTGAAGCTTTCTTT.

The J gene is TRBJ2-7, the V gene TRBV12-3 or TRBV12-4; no clear D. V lost 3 bases and J lost 6, with 9 bases in between. The CDR3 length is 12 residues. The CDR3 bases are TGTGCCAGCAGTTTGGATGGTTTCGAGCAGTACTTC. This gives the protein CASSLDGFEQYF.

This clonotype was detected a few times. The V and J genes are TRBV7-2 and TRBJ2-4; 9 nucleotides line up with TRBD1. Germline V gene sequence: CDR1 SGHTA, CDR2 FQGNSA. V was pared by 2 bases and J by 9 bases, with 14 bases of the junction left unmatched. The CDR3 has 17 amino acids. The CDR3 loop reads CASSLLVPLWTGVIQYF. CDR3 sequence (DNA): TGTGCCAGCAGCTTATTAGTGCCCCTCTGGACAGGGGTCATTCAGTACTTC.

V usage is TRBV20-1 and J usage is TRBJ2-5; TRBD1 agrees at 9 bases. The CDR3 sequence is 14 residues long. Germline V gene data show CDR1 as DFQATT and CDR2 as SNEGSKA (reference sequence). V lost 3 bases and J lost 1; bases outside the gene matches: 3. CDR3 sequence: CSARSGQGQETQYF. The CDR3 DNA sequence: TGCAGTGCTAGGTCGGGACAGGGCCAAGAGACCCAGTACTTC.

This chain connects TRBV6-1 to TRBJ2-1; 8 bases map to TRBD2. CDR3 size: 18 residues. V lost 4 bases to trimming and J lost 1 base; unmatched junction nucleotides: 12. CDR1 is MNHNS and CDR2 is SASEGT in the germline V gene. The CDR3 DNA follows: TGTGCCAGCAGTGGCGACCCCAACAGCGGGAGATCCTACAATGAGCAGTTCTTC. Translation gives CASSGDPNSGRSYNEQFF.

This clonotype showed up many times. One end of the junction is discordant with germline, which a read error may explain. The V and J genes are TRBV12-3 or TRBV12-4 and TRBJ1-2, with D perhaps matching TRBD1 (5 bases). The CDR3 is 13 residues long. Here the CDR3 reads CASSGDLNYGYTF. CDR3 nucleotides: TGTGCCAGCAGTGGGGACCTCAACTACGGCTACACCTTC.

V is TRBV6-1 and J is TRBJ2-1, with D possibly TRBD2 on 6 matching bases. Germline CDR1 MNHNS, CDR2 SASEGT. V was trimmed by 6 bases and J by 4 bases, leaving 22 bases between them. The CDR3 consists of 17 residues. CDR3 sequence (DNA): TGTGCCAGCAGGTTTCCAGCCGGGACTCCCAAGTACAATGAGCAGTTCTTC. Translated, it gives CASRFPAGTPKYNEQFF.

CDR3 bases: TGTGCCAGCAGCTTAGCGCCCCCCCTTGCTAGCACAAATTTCCCCTTCGTCAATGAGCAGTTCTTC. This translates into CASSLAPPLASTNFPFVNEQFF. The chain employs TRBV11-1 and TRBJ2-1; weak D call: TRBD2 (5 bases). The CDR3 covers 22 residues. Trimming left V 0 bases short and J 6 bases short, with 33 bases between. Looked up from germline, CDR1 is SGHAT and CDR2 is FQDESV (reference sequence).

Only a few counts were recorded for this clonotype. The chain recombines TRBV15 with TRBJ2-7; maybe TRBD1 (5 bases). The CDR3 spans 15 residues. Trimming pared 0 bases from V and 5 bases from J, leaving 14 bases between. Germline V gene sequence: CDR1 LNHNV, CDR2 YYDKDF (reference sequence). The CDR3 protein is CATSREFPGIHEQYF. The CDR3 DNA follows: TGTGCCACCAGCAGAGAGTTCCCAGGGATCCACGAGCAGTACTTC.

The chain employs TRBV7-8 and TRBJ1-5; 9 nucleotides match TRBD1. CDR1 is SGHVS, CDR2 FQNEAQ, per germline. Trimming removed 3 bases from V and 3 bases from J; junction bases left unmatched: 3. The CDR3 has 15 residues. CDR3: CASSFGTGINQPQHF. The CDR3 DNA reads as TGTGCCAGCAGCTTCGGGACAGGGATCAATCAGCCCCAGCATTTT.

This clonotype occurred a few times. The chain combines TRBV18 with TRBJ2-2; 8 bases line up with TRBD2. V was pared by 0 bases and J by 7 bases, with 7 bases of the junction left unmatched. Germline V gives CDR1 KGHSH, CDR2 LQKENI. The CDR3 runs to 16 residues. CDR3 sequence (DNA): TGTGCCAGCTCACCACCGGGACTAGAGGTTGTCGGGGAGCTGTTTTTT. Protein sequence: CASSPPGLEVVGELFF.

The gene calls are TRBV12-3 or TRBV12-4 and TRBJ2-7; TRBD2 aligns across 13 bases. Losses at the gene ends were 6 bases for V and 5 bases for J; bases not matched to a gene: 7. The CDR3 contains 15 residues. The CDR3 DNA follows: TGTGCCAGCAGCCCCGCGGGACTAGCGGGACACGAGCAGTACTTC. This translates into CASSPAGLAGHEQYF.

This clonotype was counted between two and nine times. This sequence joins TRBV5-1 and TRBJ2-5, with D perhaps matching TRBD2 (5 bases). Trimming removed 0 bases at V and 5 bases at J, with 17 bases between. The CDR3 consists of 16 residues. Germline assignment: CDR1 SGHRS and CDR2 YFSETQ. CDR3 coding DNA: TGCGCCAGCAGCTTGGATCGGGGTCTCGTTAGGGAGACCCAGTACTTC. It codes for CASSLDRGLVRETQYF. The variable domain in full, completed from reference TRBV5-1 and TRBJ2-5, reads KAGVTQTPRYLIKTRGQQVTLSCSPISGHRSVSWYQQTPGQGLQFLFEYFSETQRNKGNFPGRFSGRQFSNSRSEMNVSTLELGDSALYLCASSLDRGLVRETQYFGPGTRLLVL.

The chain has TRBV5-1 and TRBJ2-5, with D maybe TRBD1 (6 bases). CDR1 is SGHRS, CDR2 YFSETQ, per germline. This CDR3 comprises 11 residues. The V and J ends lost 7 bases and 3 bases respectively, with 7 bases between them. CDR3 DNA: TGCGCCAGCCGACAGGAAGAGACCCAGTACTTC. This sequence encodes CASRQEETQYF.

The chain couples TRBV4-2 to TRBJ1-4; TRBD1 might be the D (5 bases). Looked up from germline, CDR1 is LGHNA and CDR2 is YNFKEQ. The CDR3 is 18 residues long. The V end was cut by 3 bases, the J end by 8 bases, with 25 bases between. The CDR3 loop reads CASSHLLGVRAENEKLFF. The CDR3 DNA sequence: TGTGCCAGCAGCCATCTCTTGGGGGTGAGGGCGGAAAACGAAAAACTGTTTTTT.

This clonotype has just a few counts. V and J are TRBV10-3 and TRBJ2-1, with unresolved D. CDR3 length equals 11 residues. Germline CDR1 is ENHRY and CDR2 is SYGVKD. V was pared by 4 bases and J by 6 bases, with 4 bases between. The CDR3 DNA is TGTGCCATCAGTGTGGCCAATGAGCAGTTCTTC. As protein: CAISVANEQFF.

This clonotype was detected only a few times. The chain joins TRBV30 to TRBJ1-1, with D unresolved. CDR1 and CDR2 from the germline V gene are GTSNPN and SVGIG (reference sequence). This CDR3 is built from 13 residues. Deletions cut 2 bases from V and 2 bases from J, with 9 bases between. This chain's CDR3 is CAWSILINTEAFF. CDR3 sequence (DNA): TGTGCCTGGAGTATCCTCATCAACACTGAAGCTTTCTTT.

The chain joins TRBV20-1 to TRBJ2-7; 11 bases line up with TRBD2. The junction had 9 bases not matched to a gene; V was cut back by 6 bases and J by 2 bases. The CDR3 loop spans 15 amino acids. Germline CDR1 and CDR2: DFQATT and SNEGSKA (reference sequence). CDR3 amino acids: CSARVPGLAAYEQYF. The DNA for the CDR3 is TGCAGTGCGCGGGTGCCGGGACTAGCGGCCTACGAGCAGTACTTC.